The 7 T cell receptor beta chains below all came from one sample that was sequenced in a study of T cells in localized non-small cell lung cancer (dated by TCRdb to about 2020). The receptor library was made with the immunoSEQ multiplex PCR assay. Imported from immuneACCESS, the table was reduced by TCRdb to in-frame sequences with V and J called. These copies leave out some clones; in studies compared against another copy, an unresolved V gene accounts for under half, and the cause of the remainder is not known. In all, the sample holds under 60,000 clones, and just over 85% of those were seen once. The top ten constitute about 20% of the sample. Sample: peripheral blood, taken before any cancer treatment. The receptors stem from a male donor aged 60 or over with stage III squamous cell lung carcinoma.

A few counts support this clone. The chain couples TRBV19 to TRBJ2-1; 7 bases agree with TRBD2. After removal of 4 bases from V and 1 base from J, the junction contained 4 bases not matched to a gene. CDR1 is LNHDA and CDR2 is SQIVND in the germline V gene (reference sequence). The CDR3 loop spans 15 amino acids. The CDR3 loop reads CASSKEGGSYNEQFF. CDR3 coding DNA: TGTGCCAGTAGTAAGGAGGGAGGGTCCTACAATGAGCAGTTCTTC.

This clone was counted a single time. The J gene is TRBJ1-1, the V gene TRBV29-1; no reliable D call. Between the trimmed V and J ends, which lost 3 bases and 0 bases, there was a span of 11 bases. CDR3 size: 14 residues. The germline V gene encodes CDR1 SQVTM and CDR2 ANQGSEA. The CDR3 nucleotides are TGCAGCGTTGACCTAAGAGGAATGAACACTGAAGCTTTCTTT. Translating gives CSVDLRGMNTEAFF. Using reference TRBV29-1 and TRBJ1-1 for the parts outside the CDR3, the full variable domain is SAVISQKPSRDICQRGTSLTIQCQVDSQVTMMFWYRQQPGQSLTLIATANQGSEATYESGFVIDKFPISRPNLTFSTLTVSNMSPEDSSIYLCSVDLRGMNTEAFFGQGTRLTVV.

The chain recombines TRBV6-4 with TRBJ2-2; the D is unclear. This CDR3 spans 14 amino acids. Trimming stripped 4 bases from V and 2 bases from J, with 8 bases between. CDR1 is MRHNA and CDR2 is SNTAGT in the germline V gene. The CDR3: CASSARVNTGELFF. The CDR3 DNA reads as TGTGCCAGCAGTGCTCGGGTTAACACCGGGGAGCTGTTTTTT.

This chain links TRBV6-5 with TRBJ1-5; TRBD1 is a possible D gene (6 bases). V was clipped by 6 bases and J by 7 bases, with 16 bases between them. The CDR3 has 14 amino acids. In germline, CDR1 is MNHEY, CDR2 SVGAGI. This CDR3 is CASRSRQAQQPQHF. CDR3 DNA sequence: TGTGCCAGCAGATCCCGACAGGCTCAACAGCCCCAGCATTTT.

DNA for the CDR3: TGTGCCAGCAGCTTCCCCTTGAACACTGAAGCTTTCTTT. It specifies CASSFPLNTEAFF. The chain couples TRBV7-9 to TRBJ1-1; the D is unclear. There are 13 residues in the CDR3. The V gene's germline CDR1 is SEHNR and CDR2 FQNEAQ (reference sequence). The V gene lost 3 bases and the J gene lost 0 bases, with 5 bases spanning the gap. Variable domain in full (rest from reference TRBV7-9 and TRBJ1-1): DTGVSQNPRHKITKRGQNVTFRCDPISEHNRLYWYRQTLGQGPEFLTYFQNEAQLEKSRLLSDRFSAERPKGSFSTLEIQRTEQGDSAMYLCASSFPLNTEAFFGQGTRLTVV.

V and J are TRBV6-1 and TRBJ2-5; 7 bases match TRBD2. The CDR3 sequence is 14 residues long. Germline CDR1 reads MNHNS; CDR2 reads SASEGT. V was clipped by 0 bases and J by 4 bases; unmatched bases: 2. The CDR3 DNA is TGTGCCAGCAGTGAAGCGACTAGCCGAGAGACCCAGTACTTC. Translating gives CASSEATSRETQYF.

V is TRBV5-1 and J is TRBJ2-5, with TRBD1 as a possible D gene (6 bases). V was pared by 3 bases and J by 4 bases, with 13 bases between. This CDR3 is 14 amino acids long. Germline CDR1 and CDR2: SGHRS and YFSETQ. Here the CDR3 DNA reads TGCGCCAGCAGCTATTCAGGGGTGATAGAGACCCAGTACTTC. Its protein product is CASSYSGVIETQYF.